The 15 T cell receptor beta chains in this list originate from one sample, sequenced in a study of blood T cell repertoires in COVID-19. The table came from immunoSEQ multiplex PCR; TCRdb's copy has only in-frame clones and leaves some out. The sample includes about 75,000 clones, 90% of them seen just once. Sequenced material: peripheral blood. The receptors derive from a human donor in a cohort sampled during active COVID-19.

The sample holds a few counts of this clone. V is TRBV12-3 or TRBV12-4 and J is TRBJ1-1; possible D gene TRBD1, 5 bases. V was clipped by 2 bases and J by 10 bases, with 11 bases between them. CDR3 length equals 12 residues. The CDR3: CASSLTGTGAFF. For the CDR3, the DNA is TGTGCCAGCAGTTTAACGGGTACAGGAGCTTTCTTT.

The chain links TRBV18 to TRBJ2-7; the match to TRBD2 covers 7 bases. This CDR3 spans 12 amino acids. Losses at the gene ends were 8 bases for V and 6 bases for J; bases not matched to a gene: 7. Germline assignment: CDR1 KGHSH and CDR2 LQKENI. The CDR3 coding sequence is TGTGCCAGCGGATCCCTAGCGGCCGAGCAGTACTTC. Protein product: CASGSLAAEQYF.

The chain couples TRBV24-1 to TRBJ1-6; a weak D match, TRBD1 (6 bases). Germline V gene data show CDR1 as KGHDR and CDR2 as SFDVKD. V gave up 2 bases and J gave up 6 bases, with 10 bases separating them. CDR3 length equals 15 residues. The CDR3 loop is CATSDSTGFNSPLHF. CDR3 DNA sequence: TGTGCCACCAGTGATTCTACAGGGTTTAATTCACCCCTCCACTTT.

The CDR3 loop reads CASSAEAGPYEQYF. For the CDR3, the DNA is TGTGCCAGCAGTGCCGAAGCGGGACCCTACGAGCAGTACTTC. The gene calls are TRBV2 and TRBJ2-7; the match to TRBD2 covers 7 bases. The CDR3 sequence is 14 residues long. Germline CDR1 SNHLY, CDR2 FYNNEI. Unmatched junction bases numbered 5, after V lost 4 bases and J lost 2 bases.

V gene TRBV28 combines with J gene TRBJ2-7, with 8 bases aligning to TRBD2. V lost 5 bases to trimming and J lost 7 bases; unmatched junction nucleotides: 10. The CDR3 is 14 amino acids. Per the germline V gene, CDR1 is MDHEN and CDR2 is SYDVKM. This CDR3 reads CASSPFGGAGEQYF. CDR3 coding DNA: TGTGCCAGCAGTCCCTTCGGGGGGGCGGGGGAGCAGTACTTC.

The rearrangement links TRBV6-6 to TRBJ1-1; D possibly corresponds to TRBD1 (6 bases). V dropped 7 bases and J dropped 0 bases, with 18 bases sitting between them. The CDR3 contains 16 residues. CDR1 is MNHNY, CDR2 SVGAGI, per germline (reference sequence). In nucleotides, the CDR3 is TGTGCCAGCATTTCCCGGGGTGAGGGGGTGAACACTGAAGCTTTCTTT. Translation gives CASISRGEGVNTEAFF.

The V call is TRBV4-3, the J call TRBJ1-4, with D unresolved. Deletions cut 0 bases from V and 12 bases from J, with 11 bases between. Germline V lookup: CDR1 LGHNA, CDR2 YSLEER. This CDR3 spans 13 amino acids. The CDR3 is CASSQDYSGELFF. The CDR3 coding sequence is TGCGCCAGCAGCCAAGATTACAGCGGGGAACTGTTTTTT.

The V call is TRBV7-9, the J call TRBJ2-7; 9 nucleotides match TRBD1. The CDR3 runs to 13 residues. The germline V gene has CDR1 SEHNR and CDR2 FQNEAQ (reference sequence). With 4 bases clipped from V and 12 bases from J, the junction kept 10 bases outside the gene matches. The CDR3 spells CASSSRTGELRYF. CDR3 DNA: TGTGCCAGCAGCTCGAGGACAGGGGAGTTACGGTACTTC.

The V call is TRBV6-6, the J call TRBJ1-6, with D hard to call. The ends were cut back, 2 bases at V and 10 bases at J, with 15 bases in the middle. The length of the CDR3 is 15 residues. CDR1 MNHNY and CDR2 SVGAGI come from the germline V gene (reference sequence). The CDR3 is CASSYEGGRGSPLHF. The DNA for the CDR3 is TGTGCCAGCAGTTACGAGGGAGGGCGAGGCTCACCCCTCCACTTT.

The J gene is TRBJ1-2, the V gene TRBV3-1 (or the pseudogene TRBV3-2), with 9 nucleotides matching TRBD1. This CDR3 is 12 amino acids long. The J segment lost 8 bases and the V segment lost 8 bases, leaving 6 bases of the junction unmatched. In germline, CDR1 is LGHDT, CDR2 YNNKEL (reference sequence). CDR3 residues: CASGIGTGGYTF. The DNA for the CDR3 is TGTGCCAGCGGGATCGGGACAGGGGGCTACACCTTC.

With regard to this clone: The junction shows a germline mismatch at one end, possibly a read error. J is TRBJ2-5 and V is TRBV7-7; 14 bases are shared with TRBD2. The CDR3 is made up of 17 amino acids. Germline CDR1 and CDR2: SSHAT and FNYEAQ (reference sequence). As DNA, the CDR3 is TGTGCTAGCAGCCCCTTCGGACTAGCGGGGGGTCAAGAGACCCAGTACTTC. This encodes CASSPFGLAGGQETQYF. The full variable domain, rest sourced from reference TRBV7-7 and TRBJ2-5, is GAGVSQSPRYKVTKRGQDVTLRCDPISSHATLYWYQQALGQGPEFLTYFNYEAQPDKSGLPSDRFSAERPEGSISTLTIQRTEQRDSAMYRCASSPFGLAGGQETQYFGPGTRLLVL.

The chain links TRBV5-8 to TRBJ2-1, with 9 bases aligning to TRBD1. Germline V lookup: CDR1 SGHTS, CDR2 YDEGEE. Trimming took 4 bases from V and 1 from J; bases not matched to a gene: 3. This CDR3 has 15 amino acids. The CDR3 loop reads CASSPGQGSYNEQFF. CDR3 bases: TGTGCCAGCAGCCCCGGACAGGGGTCCTACAATGAGCAGTTCTTC.

The chain employs TRBV5-1 and TRBJ2-3, with a tentative D call TRBD1 (7 bases). CDR1 is SGHRS and CDR2 is YFSETQ in the germline V gene. The CDR3 is 15 amino acids. Trimming removed 4 bases at V and 3 bases at J, with 15 bases between. The CDR3 here is CASSPAGGWTDTQYF. The CDR3 DNA reads as TGCGCCAGCAGCCCAGCAGGGGGGTGGACAGATACGCAGTATTTT.

The chain employs TRBV2 and TRBJ2-7; D not resolved. V lost 2 bases and J 7 bases, leaving 6 bases between the germline ends. CDR3 length equals 11 residues. Germline values: CDR1 SNHLY, CDR2 FYNNEI. Here the CDR3 DNA reads TGTGCCAGCAGTGAAACGGGTGAGCAGTACTTC. This sequence encodes CASSETGEQYF.

The chain is built from TRBV12-5 and TRBJ2-1, with a possible D match to TRBD2 (6 bases). V dropped 6 bases and J dropped 8 bases, with 14 bases sitting between them. Germline V gives CDR1 LGHNT, CDR2 FRNRAP. The CDR3 runs 13 residues. The CDR3 is CASGPGGGDEQFF. In DNA form, the CDR3 reads TGTGCTAGTGGGCCAGGTGGCGGGGATGAGCAGTTCTTC.